The present T cell receptor beta chain was sequenced within a study of control samples from healthy donors and cancer patients. TCRdb keeps only in-frame clones here, not all; method: immunoSEQ multiplex PCR. The table has 140,000 to 150,000 clones, about nine tenths seen once. Germline CDR1 is KGHDR and CDR2 is SFDVKD. After removal of 0 bases from V and 3 bases from J, the junction contained 0 bases not matched to a gene. The CDR3 has 14 residues. This TCR came from a man aged 30 to 45 in good health. The gene calls are TRBV24-1 and TRBJ1-2, with 7 bases fitting TRBD1. Sequences were obtained from blood. The CDR3 reads CATSDLDRDYGYTF. The DNA for the CDR3 is TGTGCCACCAGTGATTTGGACAGGGACTATGGCTACACCTTC.